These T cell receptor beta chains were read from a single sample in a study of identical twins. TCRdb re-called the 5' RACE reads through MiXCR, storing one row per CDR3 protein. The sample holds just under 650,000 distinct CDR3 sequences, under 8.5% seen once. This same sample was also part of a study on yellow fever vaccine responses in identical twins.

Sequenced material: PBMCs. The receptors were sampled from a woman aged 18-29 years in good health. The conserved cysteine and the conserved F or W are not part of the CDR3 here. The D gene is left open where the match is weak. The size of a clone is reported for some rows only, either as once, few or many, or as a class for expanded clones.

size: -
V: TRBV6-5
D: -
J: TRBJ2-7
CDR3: ASSYRQGATEQY

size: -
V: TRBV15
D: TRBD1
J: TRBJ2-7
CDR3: ATSRDRGLGEQY

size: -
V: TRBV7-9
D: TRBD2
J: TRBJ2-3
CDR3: ASSLGSAGLDTQY

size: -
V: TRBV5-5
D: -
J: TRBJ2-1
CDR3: ASSPSGERYNEQF

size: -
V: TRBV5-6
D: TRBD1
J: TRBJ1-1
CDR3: ASSTRDRGRRNTEAF

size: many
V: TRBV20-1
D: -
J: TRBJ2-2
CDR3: SARDSSNTGELF

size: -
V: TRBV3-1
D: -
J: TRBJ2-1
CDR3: ASSQDTGLINEQF

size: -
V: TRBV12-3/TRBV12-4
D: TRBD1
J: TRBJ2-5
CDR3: ASSPDRKTQY

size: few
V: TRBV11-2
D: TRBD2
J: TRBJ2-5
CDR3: ASSLSGLAGGETQY

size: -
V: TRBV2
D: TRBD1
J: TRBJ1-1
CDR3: ASRDRVDEAF

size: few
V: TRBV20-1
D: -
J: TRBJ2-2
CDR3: SARWAGPGTGELF

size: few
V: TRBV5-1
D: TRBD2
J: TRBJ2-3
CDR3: ASSREASGIPTDTQY

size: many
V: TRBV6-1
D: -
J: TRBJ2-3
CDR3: AAKPAGFKDTQY

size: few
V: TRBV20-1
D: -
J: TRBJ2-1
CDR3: SAGPGTGNEQF

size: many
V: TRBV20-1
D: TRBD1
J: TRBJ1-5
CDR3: SEITGTGNSNQPQH

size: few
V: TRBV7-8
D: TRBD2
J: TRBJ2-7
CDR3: ASSEGTSYEQY

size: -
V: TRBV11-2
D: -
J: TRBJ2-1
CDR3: ASSLVWAEQF

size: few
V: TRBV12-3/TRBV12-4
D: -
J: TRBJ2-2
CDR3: ASSQQGIGVFTGELF

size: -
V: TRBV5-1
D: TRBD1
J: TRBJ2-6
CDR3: ASNRETGPGANVLT

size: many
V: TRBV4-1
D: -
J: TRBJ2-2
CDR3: ASCFYSAGPGELF

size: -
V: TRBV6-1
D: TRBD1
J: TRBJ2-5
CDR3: ASPPPRTGFTETQY

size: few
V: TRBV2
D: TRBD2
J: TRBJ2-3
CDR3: ASIRLAGFTDTQY

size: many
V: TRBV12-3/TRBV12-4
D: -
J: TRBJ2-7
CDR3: ASSHDSRSRSYEQY

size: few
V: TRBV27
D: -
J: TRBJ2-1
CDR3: ASSSLGAGNYNEQF

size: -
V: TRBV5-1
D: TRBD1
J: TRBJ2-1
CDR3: ASSPGTGEAYNEQF

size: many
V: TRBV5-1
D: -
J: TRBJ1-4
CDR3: ASKKVTNEKLF

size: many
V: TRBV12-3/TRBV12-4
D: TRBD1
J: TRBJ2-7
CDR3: ASTNAIRTGAYEQY

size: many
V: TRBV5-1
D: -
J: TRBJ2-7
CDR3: ASSLTAPYEQY

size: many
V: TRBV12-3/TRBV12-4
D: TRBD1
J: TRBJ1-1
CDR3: ASTRQGGYTEAF

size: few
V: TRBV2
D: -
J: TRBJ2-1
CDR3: ASSDRTSYNEQF

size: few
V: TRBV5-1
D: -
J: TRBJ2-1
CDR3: ASSWIARNHYNEQF

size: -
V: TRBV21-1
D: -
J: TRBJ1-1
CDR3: ASSKVRGFEAF

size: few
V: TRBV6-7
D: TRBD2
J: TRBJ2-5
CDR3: ASSCPQLAGDQETQY

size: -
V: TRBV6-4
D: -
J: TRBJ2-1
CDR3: ASSGSRESNEQF

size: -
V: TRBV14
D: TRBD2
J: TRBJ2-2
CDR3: ASSQDRAGKNTGELF

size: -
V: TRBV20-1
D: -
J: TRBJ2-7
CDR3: SARRTGDSYEQY

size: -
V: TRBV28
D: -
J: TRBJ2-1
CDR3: ASVRTAPGNEQF

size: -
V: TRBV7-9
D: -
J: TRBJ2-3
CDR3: ASSYGGGGRPDTQY

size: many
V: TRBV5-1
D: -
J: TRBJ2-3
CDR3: ASSWGTSDTDTQY

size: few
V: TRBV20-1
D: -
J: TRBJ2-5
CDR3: SASPWGVPSRVEETQY

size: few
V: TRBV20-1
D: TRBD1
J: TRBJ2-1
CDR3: SARVTRDRAYNEQF

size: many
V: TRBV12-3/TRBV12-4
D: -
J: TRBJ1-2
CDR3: ASSSLLGRHGYT

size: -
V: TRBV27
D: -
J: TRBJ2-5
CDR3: ASSLQGGQTQY

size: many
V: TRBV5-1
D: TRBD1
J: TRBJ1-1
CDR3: ASSGQGGTEAF

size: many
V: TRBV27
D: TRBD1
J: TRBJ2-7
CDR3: ASRERQGVSFGEQY

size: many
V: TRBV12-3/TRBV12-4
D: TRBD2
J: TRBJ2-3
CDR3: ASSFSRTSGNTDTQY

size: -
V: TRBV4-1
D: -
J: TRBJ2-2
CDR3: ASSQGQGMAGELF